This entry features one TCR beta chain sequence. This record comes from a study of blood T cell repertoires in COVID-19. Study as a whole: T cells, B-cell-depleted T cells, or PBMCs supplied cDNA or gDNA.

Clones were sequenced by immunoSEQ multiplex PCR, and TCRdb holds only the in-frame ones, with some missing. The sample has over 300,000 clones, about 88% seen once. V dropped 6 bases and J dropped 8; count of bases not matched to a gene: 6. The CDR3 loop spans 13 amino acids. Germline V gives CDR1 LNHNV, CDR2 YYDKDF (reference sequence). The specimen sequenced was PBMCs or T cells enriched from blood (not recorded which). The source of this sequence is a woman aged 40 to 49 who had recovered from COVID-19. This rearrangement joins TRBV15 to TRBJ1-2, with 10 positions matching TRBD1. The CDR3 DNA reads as TGTGCCACCAGTCGCGACAGGGGGCGCGGCTACACCTTC. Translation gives CATSRDRGRGYTF.